This TCR beta chain came from a study of shared clonotypes between healthy human individuals. The repertoire was sequenced with immunoSEQ multiplex PCR; TCRdb's copy has only in-frame clones and lacks some. The data show some 1,900,000 clones, roughly 95% seen once. CD45RO-negative, CCR7-selected cells formed the naive CD8 fraction, which excluded terminally differentiated effector memory CD45RA+ cells. The material sequenced was naive CD8+ T cells sorted from blood. The sequence was obtained from a man aged 18 to 35 in good health.

CDR3 region: CAWSVWTGSYEQYF. CDR3 nucleotides: TGTGCCTGGAGTGTGTGGACAGGGTCATACGAGCAGTACTTC. The gene calls are TRBV30 and TRBJ2-7; 8 bases map to TRBD1. The germline V gene encodes CDR1 GTSNPN and CDR2 SVGIG (reference sequence). This CDR3 has 14 residues. V lost 0 bases and J lost 4; bases outside the gene matches: 5. The full variable domain, in which reference TRBV30 and TRBJ2-7 provide the parts outside the CDR3, is SQTIHQWPATLVQPVGSPLSLECTVEGTSNPNLYWYRQAAGRGLQLLFYSVGIGQISSEVPQNLSASRPQDRQFILSSKKLLLSDSGFYLCAWSVWTGSYEQYFGPGTRLTVT.